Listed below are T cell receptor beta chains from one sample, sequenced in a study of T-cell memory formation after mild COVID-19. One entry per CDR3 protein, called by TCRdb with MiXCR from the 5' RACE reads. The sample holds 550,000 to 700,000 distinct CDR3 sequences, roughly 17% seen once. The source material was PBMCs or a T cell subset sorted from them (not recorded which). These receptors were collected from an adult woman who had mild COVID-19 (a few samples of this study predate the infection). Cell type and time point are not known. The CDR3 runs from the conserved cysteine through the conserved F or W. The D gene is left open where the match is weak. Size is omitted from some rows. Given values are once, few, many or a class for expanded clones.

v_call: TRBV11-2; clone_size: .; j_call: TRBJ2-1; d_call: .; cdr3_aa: CASSRMGPNEQFF; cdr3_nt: TGTGCCAGCAGCCGGATGGGCCCGAATGAGCAGTTCTTC
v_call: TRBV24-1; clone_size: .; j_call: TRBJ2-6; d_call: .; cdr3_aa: CATSDPRQVPSGANVLTF; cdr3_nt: TGTGCCACCAGTGATCCCAGACAGGTACCTTCTGGGGCCAACGTCCTGACTTTC
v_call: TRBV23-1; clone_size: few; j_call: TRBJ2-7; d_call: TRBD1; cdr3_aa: CASSQSNRGAYEQYF; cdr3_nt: TGCGCCAGCAGTCAATCGAACAGGGGCGCCTACGAGCAGTACTTC
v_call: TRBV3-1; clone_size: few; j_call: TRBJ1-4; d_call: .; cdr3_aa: CASSPRRALATNEKLFF; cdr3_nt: TGTGCCAGCAGCCCGCGACGGGCTCTAGCAACTAATGAAAAACTGTTTTTT
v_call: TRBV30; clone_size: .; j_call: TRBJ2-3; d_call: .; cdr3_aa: CAWKKGPAGTDTQYF; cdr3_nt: TGTGCCTGGAAAAAAGGACCGGCAGGCACAGATACGCAGTATTTT
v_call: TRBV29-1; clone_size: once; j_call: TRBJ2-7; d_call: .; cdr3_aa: CSVRDDSSYEQYF; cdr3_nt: TGCAGCGTCCGGGATGACTCTTCCTACGAGCAGTACTTC
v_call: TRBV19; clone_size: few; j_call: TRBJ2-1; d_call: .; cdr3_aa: CASSIGGFSYNEQFF; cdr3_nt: TGTGCCAGTAGTATAGGGGGATTCTCCTACAATGAGCAGTTCTTC
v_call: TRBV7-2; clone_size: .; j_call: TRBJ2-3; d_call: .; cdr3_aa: CASRPSGIDTQYF; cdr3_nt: TGTGCCAGCAGGCCTAGTGGGATCGATACGCAGTATTTT
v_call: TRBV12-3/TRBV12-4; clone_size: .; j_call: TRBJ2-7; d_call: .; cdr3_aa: CASSYGSSEQYF; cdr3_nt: TGTGCCAGCAGCTACGGTTCGTCCGAGCAGTACTTC
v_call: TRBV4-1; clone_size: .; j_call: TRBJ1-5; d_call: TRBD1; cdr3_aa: CASSQDAGGGNQPQHF; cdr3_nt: TGCGCCAGCAGCCAAGATGCAGGGGGCGGGAATCAGCCCCAGCATTTT